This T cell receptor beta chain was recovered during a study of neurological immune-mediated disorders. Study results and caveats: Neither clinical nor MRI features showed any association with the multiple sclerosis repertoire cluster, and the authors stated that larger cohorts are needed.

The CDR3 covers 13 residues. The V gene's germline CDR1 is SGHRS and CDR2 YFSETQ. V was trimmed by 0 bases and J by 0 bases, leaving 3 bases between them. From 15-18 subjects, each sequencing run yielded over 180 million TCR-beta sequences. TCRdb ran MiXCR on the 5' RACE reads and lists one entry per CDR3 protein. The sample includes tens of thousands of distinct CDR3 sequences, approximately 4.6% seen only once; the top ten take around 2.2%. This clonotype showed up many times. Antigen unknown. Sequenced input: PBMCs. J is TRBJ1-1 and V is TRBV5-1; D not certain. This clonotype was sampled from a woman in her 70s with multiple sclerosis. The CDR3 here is CASSLAVNTEAFF. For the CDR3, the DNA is TGCGCCAGCAGCTTGGCGGTGAACACTGAAGCTTTCTTT.